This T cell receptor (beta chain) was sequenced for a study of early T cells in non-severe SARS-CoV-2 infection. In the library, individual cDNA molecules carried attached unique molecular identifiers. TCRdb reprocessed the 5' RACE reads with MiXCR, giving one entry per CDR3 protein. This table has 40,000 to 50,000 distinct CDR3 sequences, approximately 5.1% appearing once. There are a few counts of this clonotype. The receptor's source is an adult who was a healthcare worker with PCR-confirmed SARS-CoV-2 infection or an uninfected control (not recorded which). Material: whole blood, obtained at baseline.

CDR3 amino acids: CASLPTGDPGELFF. DNA of the CDR3: TGTGCCAGTTTACCGACAGGGGACCCCGGGGAGCTGTTTTTT. This chain links TRBV7-9 with TRBJ2-2; 8 positions agree with TRBD1. V shed 9 bases, J shed 6 bases, and the junction held 9 bases outside the gene matches. Germline loops: CDR1 SEHNR, CDR2 FQNEAQ (reference sequence). There are 14 residues in the CDR3.